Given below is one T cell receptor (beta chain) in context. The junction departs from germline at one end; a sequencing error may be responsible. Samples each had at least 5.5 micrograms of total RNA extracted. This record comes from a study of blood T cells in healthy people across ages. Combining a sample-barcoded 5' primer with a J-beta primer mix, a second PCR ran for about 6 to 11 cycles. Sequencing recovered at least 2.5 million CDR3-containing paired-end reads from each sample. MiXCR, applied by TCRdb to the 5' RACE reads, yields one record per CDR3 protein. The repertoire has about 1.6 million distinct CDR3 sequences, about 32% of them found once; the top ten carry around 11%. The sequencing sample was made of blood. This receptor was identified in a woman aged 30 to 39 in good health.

The CDR3 is CAGSEGWNGYTF. As DNA, the CDR3 is TGTGCCGGCAGTGAGGGGTGGAATGGCTACACCTTC. The V gene is TRBV6-1, the J gene TRBJ1-2, with D possibly matching TRBD1 (5 bases). The CDR3 totals 12 residues. The V gene's germline CDR1 is MNHNS and CDR2 SASEGT.